The clone carrying this T cell receptor beta chain was recorded at least ten times. Its antigen is currently unknown. No treatment of any kind had been given to any patient before thyroid surgery. The data stem from a study of metastatic and nonmetastatic thyroid tumors. Overall study results and limits: It was reportedly found that TCR beta diversity was significantly higher in malignant thyroid tumors than in benign nodules, a difference seen in both blood and tumor samples.

Trimming at V came to 6 bases and at J to 6 bases, leaving 7 bases not matched to a gene. The CDR3 loop spans 15 amino acids. CDR1 and CDR2 (germline): DFQATT, SNEGSKA (reference sequence). TCRdb recomputed clones from the PCR reads via MiXCR. The sample holds under 30,000 clones, roughly 17% seen once. The sample consisted of blood. The chain combines TRBV20-1 with TRBJ2-2, with TRBD2 matching 13 bases. The sequence was obtained from a male donor with papillary thyroid cancer or a benign thyroid nodule (not recorded which). Some clones in this sample may be carry-over from other donors' samples. The CDR3 protein is CSARTSGSYAGELFF. CDR3 DNA: TGCAGTGCCAGGACTAGCGGGAGTTACGCCGGGGAGCTGTTTTTT.